This is a list of T cell receptor beta chains from one sample in a study of glioma-infiltrating T cells after dendritic cell vaccination. The table came from immunoSEQ multiplex PCR; TCRdb's copy has only in-frame clones and leaves some out. The sample lists some 99,000 clones; over 80% were seen once. Material: blood, obtained after dendritic cell vaccination. These receptors all come from a human donor with glioblastoma. CDR3s include the opening cysteine and the closing phenylalanine or tryptophan. The D gene is left open where the match is weak. The size of a clone is reported for some rows only, either as once, few or many, or as a class for expanded clones.

>.|TRBV9|14|.|TRBJ2-2
CASSPDSITGELFF
TGTGCCAGCAGTCCAGACTCGATCACCGGGGAGCTGTTTTTT
>.|TRBV2|17|once|TRBJ2-3
CASSEAEGRGRADTQYF
TGTGCCAGCAGTGAAGCAGAAGGACGGGGTAGGGCAGATACGCAGTATTTT
>TRBD1|TRBV18|14|.|TRBJ2-7
CASSLNRGLREQYF
TGTGCCAGCTCATTAAACAGGGGGTTGCGGGAGCAGTACTTC
>.|TRBV6-5|13|.|TRBJ1-1
CASSKGVNTEAFF
TGTGCCAGCAGTAAAGGAGTAAACACTGAAGCTTTCTTT
>.|TRBV6-1|13|.|TRBJ1-2
CASSVSGVYGYTF
TGTGCCAGCAGTGTTTCGGGGGTGTATGGCTACACCTTC
>.|TRBV7-6|18|once|TRBJ1-6
CASTPREGRSSYNSPLHF
TGTGCCAGCACCCCAAGGGAGGGCCGGAGCTCCTATAATTCACCCCTCCACTTT
>.|TRBV7-6|14|.|TRBJ1-1
CASSPFSGNTEAFF
TGTGCCAGCAGCCCCTTTTCGGGGAACACTGAAGCTTTCTTT
>TRBD2|TRBV4-1|15|.|TRBJ2-7
CASSQAPAGGYEQYF
TGCGCCAGCAGCCAAGCCCCAGCGGGGGGGTACGAGCAGTACTTC
>TRBD1|TRBV4-1|15|.|TRBJ2-3
CASSQSGQGGDTQYF
TGCGCCAGCAGCCAATCGGGACAGGGGGGAGATACGCAGTATTTT
>TRBD2|TRBV27|17|.|TRBJ2-2
CASSFLAGGPSTGELFF
TGTGCCAGCAGTTTCCTAGCGGGGGGGCCGAGTACCGGGGAGCTGTTTTTT
>.|TRBV7-9|12|.|TRBJ2-1
CASSSQGGEQFF
TGTGCCAGCAGCTCGCAGGGGGGTGAGCAGTTCTTC
>.|TRBV6-5|13|.|TRBJ1-2
CASSFDRNYGYTF
TGTGCCAGCAGTTTTGACAGAAACTATGGCTACACCTTC
>.|TRBV5-4|14|.|TRBJ1-2
CASSDPTGIYGYTF
TGTGCCAGCAGCGACCCGACAGGCATTTATGGCTACACCTTC
>.|TRBV2|12|.|TRBJ1-5
CASSPRAGPQHF
TGTGCCAGCAGCCCTCGTGCGGGGCCCCAGCATTTT
>.|TRBV5-1|16|.|TRBJ2-1
CASSSGRGTIYNEQFF
TGCGCCAGCAGCTCAGGACGGGGGACGATATACAATGAGCAGTTCTTC
>TRBD1|TRBV19|13|.|TRBJ2-1
CASSMTGQTEQFF
TGTGCCAGTAGTATGACAGGGCAGACTGAGCAGTTCTTC
>TRBD2|TRBV5-1|16|.|TRBJ2-7
CASSLTVAGDPSEQYF
TGCGCCAGCAGCTTGACGGTAGCGGGAGATCCAAGTGAGCAGTACTTC
>TRBD1|TRBV2|15|.|TRBJ2-6
CASRNRGSGANVLTF
TGTGCCAGCAGGAACAGGGGAAGTGGGGCCAACGTCCTGACTTTC
>TRBD2|TRBV7-9|14|.|TRBJ2-3
CASSPRWGGDTQYF
TGTGCCAGCAGCCCCCGGTGGGGGGGAGATACGCAGTATTTT
>.|TRBV5-6|14|.|TRBJ1-2
CASSDRTGYYGYTF
TGTGCCAGCAGCGATCGGACGGGGTACTATGGCTACACCTTC
>TRBD2|TRBV6-1|14|.|TRBJ2-7
CASSEPAGVGEQYF
TGTGCCAGCAGTGAACCGGCGGGGGTAGGGGAGCAGTACTTC
>.|TRBV28|12|.|TRBJ1-2
CASSSGGYGYTF
TGTGCCAGCAGTTCGGGGGGGTATGGCTACACCTTC
>TRBD2|TRBV9|16|.|TRBJ2-1
CASSSSSGTSYNEQFF
TGTGCCAGCAGCTCCTCTAGCGGGACCTCCTACAATGAGCAGTTCTTC
>.|TRBV7-9|13|.|TRBJ2-2
CASREQNTGELFF
TGTGCCAGCAGAGAACAAAACACCGGGGAGCTGTTTTTT
>TRBD2|TRBV2|18|.|TRBJ2-5
CASSDRGRGLAGVETQYF
TGTGCCAGCAGTGACCGGGGGAGGGGACTAGCGGGGGTAGAGACCCAGTACTTC
>.|TRBV28|13|.|TRBJ2-7
CASSLRGVREQYF
TGTGCCAGCAGTCTCCGAGGAGTTAGGGAGCAGTACTTC
>TRBD1|TRBV6-6|15|few|TRBJ1-1
CASTTGQDTLNRAFF
TGTGCCAGCACTACGGGACAGGACACGTTGAACAGGGCTTTCTTT
>.|TRBV5-1|15|.|TRBJ2-3
CASSLPLPSTDTQYF
TGCGCCAGCAGCCTCCCACTACCTAGCACAGATACGCAGTATTTT
>.|TRBV11-2|15|.|TRBJ1-2
CASSLVRDWNYGYTF
TGTGCCAGCAGCTTAGTTCGGGATTGGAACTATGGCTACACCTTC
>.|TRBV9|13|.|TRBJ2-3
CASGGGYTDTQYF
TGTGCCAGCGGGGGAGGTTACACAGATACGCAGTATTTT
>TRBD2|TRBV29-1|13|.|TRBJ2-1
CSVGGSEANEQFF
TGCAGCGTTGGCGGGAGTGAGGCCAATGAGCAGTTCTTC
>.|TRBV7-6|14|.|TRBJ2-5
CASSPGPWQETQYF
TGTGCCAGCAGCCCCGGTCCGTGGCAAGAGACCCAGTACTTC
>.|TRBV7-8|17|.|TRBJ2-7
CASSLASPWQGKDEQYF
TGTGCCAGCAGCTTAGCAAGCCCTTGGCAGGGGAAGGACGAGCAGTACTTC
>.|TRBV28|14|.|TRBJ2-7
CASSLQRGPYEQYF
TGTGCCAGCAGTTTACAACGGGGTCCCTACGAGCAGTACTTC
>.|TRBV5-3|16|.|TRBJ1-5
CARSFSGTEANQPQHF
TGTGCCAGAAGCTTTTCCGGGACTGAAGCCAATCAGCCCCAGCATTTT
>TRBD1|TRBV5-1|16|.|TRBJ1-2
CASSPIGAGQFYGYTF
TGCGCCAGCAGCCCTATTGGGGCGGGACAGTTCTATGGCTACACCTTC
>.|TRBV6-5|16|.|TRBJ1-6
CASSYSSDSINSPLHF
TGTGCCAGCAGTTACTCGTCGGACAGCATTAATTCACCCCTCCACTTT
>.|TRBV21-1|13|.|TRBJ1-1
CASRDRGPTEAFF
TGTGCCAGCCGGGACAGGGGGCCCACTGAAGCTTTCTTT
>TRBD2|TRBV11-2|14|.|TRBJ2-1
CASRSGTINNEQFF
TGTGCCAGCAGGTCCGGGACTATAAACAATGAGCAGTTCTTC
>.|TRBV27|13|.|TRBJ2-7
CASSPPFSYEQYF
TGTGCCAGCAGTCCCCCTTTCTCCTACGAGCAGTACTTC
>.|TRBV2|15|.|TRBJ2-1
CASSEALARGNEQFF
TGTGCCAGCAGTGAAGCGCTTGCCCGGGGGAATGAGCAGTTCTTC
>.|TRBV29-1|13|once|TRBJ1-1
CSVAEARWTEAFF
TGCAGCGTTGCGGAGGCCCGGTGGACTGAAGCTTTCTTT
>.|TRBV21-1|18|.|TRBJ2-1
CASSKDLSDTSMLNEQFF
TGTGCCAGCAGCAAAGATCTGAGTGATACTTCGATGCTCAATGAGCAGTTCTTC
>TRBD1|TRBV30|12|.|TRBJ1-2
CAWDRGFYGYTF
TGTGCCTGGGACAGGGGGTTTTATGGCTACACCTTC
>.|TRBV5-4|17|.|TRBJ2-2
CASSLELTGSYTGELFF
TGTGCCAGCAGCTTGGAATTAACCGGGAGCTACACCGGGGAGCTGTTTTTT
>.|TRBV28|11|once|TRBJ1-2
CASGWDYGYTF
TGTGCCTCCGGGTGGGACTATGGCTACACCTTC
>.|TRBV5-1|15|.|TRBJ2-1
CASSFRVSSYNEQFF
TGCGCCAGCAGCTTCAGGGTTAGCTCCTACAATGAGCAGTTCTTC
>TRBD1|TRBV12-5|15|.|TRBJ1-1
CASGSSGGLNTEAFF
TGTGCTAGTGGTTCGTCAGGGGGCTTGAACACTGAAGCTTTCTTT
>TRBD1|TRBV19|15|.|TRBJ1-2
CASNAGQGGPYGYTF
TGTGCCAGTAACGCCGGCCAGGGGGGCCCCTATGGCTACACCTTC
>.|TRBV7-2|15|.|TRBJ2-2
CASSLLGSGTGELFF
TGTGCCAGCAGCTTATTAGGGAGTGGCACCGGGGAGCTGTTTTTT